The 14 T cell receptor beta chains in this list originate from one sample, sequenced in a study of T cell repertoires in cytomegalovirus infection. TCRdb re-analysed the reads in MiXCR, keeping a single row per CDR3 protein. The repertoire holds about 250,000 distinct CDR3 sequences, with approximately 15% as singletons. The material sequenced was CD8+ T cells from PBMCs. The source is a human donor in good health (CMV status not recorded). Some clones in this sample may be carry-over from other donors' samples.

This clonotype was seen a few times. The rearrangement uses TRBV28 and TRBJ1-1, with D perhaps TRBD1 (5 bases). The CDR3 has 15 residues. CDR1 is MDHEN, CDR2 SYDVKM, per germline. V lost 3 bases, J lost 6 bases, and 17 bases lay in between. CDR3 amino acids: CASSFSWGRKPEAFF. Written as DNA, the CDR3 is TGTGCCAGCAGTTTTTCTTGGGGCAGGAAGCCTGAAGCTTTCTTT.

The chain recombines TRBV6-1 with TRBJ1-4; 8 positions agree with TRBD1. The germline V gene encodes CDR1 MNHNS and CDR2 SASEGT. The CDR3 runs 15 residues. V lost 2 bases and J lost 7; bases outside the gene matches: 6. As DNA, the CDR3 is TGTGCCAGCAGTGAACCCAGGGGGCGGACTGAAAAACTGTTTTTT. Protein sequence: CASSEPRGRTEKLFF.

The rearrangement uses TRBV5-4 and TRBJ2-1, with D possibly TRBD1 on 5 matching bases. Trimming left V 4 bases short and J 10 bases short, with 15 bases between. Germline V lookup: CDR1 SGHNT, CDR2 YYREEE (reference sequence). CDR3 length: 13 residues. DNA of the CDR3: TGTGCCAGCAGCCCCGCGGTTTCAGGGGAGCAGTTCTTC. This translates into CASSPAVSGEQFF.

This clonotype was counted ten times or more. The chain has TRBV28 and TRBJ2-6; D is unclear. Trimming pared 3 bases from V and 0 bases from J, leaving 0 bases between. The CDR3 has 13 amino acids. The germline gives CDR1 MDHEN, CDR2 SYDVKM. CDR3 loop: CASSFSGANVLTF. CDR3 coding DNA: TGTGCCAGCAGTTTCTCTGGGGCCAACGTCCTGACTTTC.

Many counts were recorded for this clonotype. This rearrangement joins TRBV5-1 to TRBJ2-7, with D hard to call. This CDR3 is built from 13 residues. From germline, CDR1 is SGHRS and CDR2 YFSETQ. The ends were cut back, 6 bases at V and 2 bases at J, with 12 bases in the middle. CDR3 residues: CASKSLTAYEQYF. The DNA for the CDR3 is TGCGCCAGCAAATCCCTTACCGCCTACGAGCAGTACTTC.

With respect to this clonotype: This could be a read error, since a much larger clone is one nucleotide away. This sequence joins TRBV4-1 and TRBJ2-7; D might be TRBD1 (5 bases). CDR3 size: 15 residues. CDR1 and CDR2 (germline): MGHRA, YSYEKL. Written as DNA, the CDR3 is TGCGCCTGCAGCCAAGACTTGGGCAGGGTATACGAGCAGTACTTC. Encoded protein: CACSQDLGRVYEQYF.

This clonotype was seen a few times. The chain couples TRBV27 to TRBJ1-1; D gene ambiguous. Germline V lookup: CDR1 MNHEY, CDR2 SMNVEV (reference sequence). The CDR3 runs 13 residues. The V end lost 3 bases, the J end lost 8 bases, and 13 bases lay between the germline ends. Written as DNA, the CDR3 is TGTGCCAGCAGTTTTAGGCAGGCCGCGGAAGCTTTCTTT. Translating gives CASSFRQAAEAFF.

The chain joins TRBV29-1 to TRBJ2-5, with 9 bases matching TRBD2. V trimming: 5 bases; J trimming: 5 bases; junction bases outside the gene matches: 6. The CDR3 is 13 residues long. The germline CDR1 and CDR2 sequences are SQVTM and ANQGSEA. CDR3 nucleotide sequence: TGCAGCGTTCCTAGCGGGGTCCGTGAGACCCAGTACTTC. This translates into CSVPSGVRETQYF. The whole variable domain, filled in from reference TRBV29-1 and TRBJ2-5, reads SAVISQKPSRDICQRGTSLTIQCQVDSQVTMMFWYRQQPGQSLTLIATANQGSEATYESGFVIDKFPISRPNLTFSTLTVSNMSPEDSSIYLCSVPSGVRETQYFGPGTRLLVL.

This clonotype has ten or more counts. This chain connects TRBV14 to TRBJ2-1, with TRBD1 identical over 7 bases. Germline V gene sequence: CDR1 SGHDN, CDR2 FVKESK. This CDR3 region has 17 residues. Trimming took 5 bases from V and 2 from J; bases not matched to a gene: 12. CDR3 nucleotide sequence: TGTGCCAGCAGCAGAGGCCGACAGGGTCCTGCCTACAATGAGCAGTTCTTC. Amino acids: CASSRGRQGPAYNEQFF.

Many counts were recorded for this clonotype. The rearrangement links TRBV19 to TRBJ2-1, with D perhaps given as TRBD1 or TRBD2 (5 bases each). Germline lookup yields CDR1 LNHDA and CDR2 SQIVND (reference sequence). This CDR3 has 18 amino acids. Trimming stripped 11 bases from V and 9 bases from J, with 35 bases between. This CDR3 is CAFTKARMGRELTGEQFF. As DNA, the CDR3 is TGTGCCTTCACCAAGGCCAGAATGGGACGAGAGCTCACAGGTGAGCAGTTCTTC.

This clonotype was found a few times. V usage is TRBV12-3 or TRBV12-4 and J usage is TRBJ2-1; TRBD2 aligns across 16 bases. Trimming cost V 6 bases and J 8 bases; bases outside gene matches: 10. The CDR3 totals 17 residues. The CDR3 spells CASSSGTSGGASDEQFF. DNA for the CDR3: TGTGCCAGCAGCTCGGGGACTAGCGGGGGGGCCTCGGATGAGCAGTTCTTC.

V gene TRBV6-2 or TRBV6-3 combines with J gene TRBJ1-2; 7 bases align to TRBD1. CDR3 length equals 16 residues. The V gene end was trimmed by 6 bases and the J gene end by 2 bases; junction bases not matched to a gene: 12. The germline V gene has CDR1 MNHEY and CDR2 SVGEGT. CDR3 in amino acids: CASSPRPGQYNYGYTF. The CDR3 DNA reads TGTGCCAGCAGCCCTCGACCGGGACAGTACAACTATGGCTACACCTTC.

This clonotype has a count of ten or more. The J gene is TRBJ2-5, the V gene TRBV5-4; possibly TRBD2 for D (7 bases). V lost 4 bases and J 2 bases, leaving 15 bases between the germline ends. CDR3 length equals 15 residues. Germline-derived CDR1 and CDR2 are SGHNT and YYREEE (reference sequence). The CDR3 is CASSPGGRGQETQYF. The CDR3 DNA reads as TGTGCCAGCAGCCCGGGGGGCCGGGGACAAGAGACCCAGTACTTC.

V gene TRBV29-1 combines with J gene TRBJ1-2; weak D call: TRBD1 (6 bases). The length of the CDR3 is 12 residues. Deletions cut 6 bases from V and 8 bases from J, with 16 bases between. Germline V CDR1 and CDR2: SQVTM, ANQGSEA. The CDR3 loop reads CSVDLGAEGYTF. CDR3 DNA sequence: TGCAGCGTGGACCTGGGGGCGGAAGGCTACACCTTC.